The next 9 T cell receptor beta chains were all read from a single sample in a study of shared clonotypes between healthy human individuals (dated by TCRdb to about 2020). The library was obtained by the immunoSEQ multiplex PCR assay. TCRdb retrieved this table from immuneACCESS and kept in-frame rearrangements only. Not all clones are present; in checked studies, unresolved V genes account for under half, and no reason is known for the remainder. This sample holds hundreds of thousands of clones; 90% to 97% were observed only once. The ten largest clones take up 0.05% to 0.07% of the sample. Sequencing input: naive CD4+ T cells sorted from blood. The sample's cell subset or site label, decoded: CD45RA+ positively selected. The origin of the receptors is a woman aged 25 to 39 in good health.

J is TRBJ2-3 and V is TRBV5-1; 9 bases match TRBD1. This CDR3 contains 15 residues. The V gene end was trimmed by 0 bases and the J gene end by 8 bases; junction bases not matched to a gene: 7. Looked up from germline, CDR1 is SGHRS and CDR2 is YFSETQ. The CDR3 DNA follows: TGCGCCAGCAGCTTGGGGACAGGGGTCTATGGTACGCAGTATTTT. Translated: CASSLGTGVYGTQYF. The entire variable domain, with the rest obtained from reference TRBV5-1 and TRBJ2-3, is as follows: KAGVTQTPRYLIKTRGQQVTLSCSPISGHRSVSWYQQTPGQGLQFLFEYFSETQRNKGNFPGRFSGRQFSNSRSEMNVSTLELGDSALYLCASSLGTGVYGTQYFGPGTRLTVL.

The genes are TRBV2 and TRBJ1-2, with D possibly being TRBD1 (5 bases). Trimming took 7 bases from V and 0 from J, leaving 12 bases between them. There are 14 residues in the CDR3. The germline V gene has CDR1 SNHLY and CDR2 FYNNEI. CDR3 residues: CASKGTQANYGYTF. CDR3 DNA sequence: TGTGCCAGCAAAGGGACGCAAGCTAACTATGGCTACACCTTC.

The chain is built from TRBV11-2 and TRBJ2-3; D ambiguous. Trimming removed 6 bases from V and 0 bases from J, with 13 bases in between. Germline V CDR1 and CDR2: SGHAT, FQNNGV. This CDR3 has 15 amino acids. The CDR3 reads CASSQGPISTDTQYF. CDR3 nucleotide sequence: TGTGCCAGCAGTCAAGGGCCCATTAGCACAGATACGCAGTATTTT.

The chain has TRBV28 and TRBJ2-7, with D possibly TRBD1 on 6 matching bases. The germline CDR1 and CDR2 sequences are MDHEN and SYDVKM. The CDR3 contains 12 residues. Trimming removed 8 bases at V and 4 bases at J, with 12 bases between. The CDR3 reads CASVDRLYEQYF. CDR3 in DNA: TGTGCCAGCGTGGACAGACTATACGAGCAGTACTTC.

V is TRBV5-6 and J is TRBJ1-4; 7 bases fit TRBD1. With V trimmed by 3 bases and J by 8 bases, 10 bases remained unmatched. CDR1 is SGHDT and CDR2 is YYEEEE in the germline V gene. The CDR3 totals 15 residues. CDR3 amino acids: CASSSLQGVGEKLFF. Written as DNA, the CDR3 is TGTGCCAGCAGCTCACTGCAGGGGGTAGGAGAAAAACTGTTTTTT.

Details on this clone: An end of the junction differs from the germline gene, which may be a read error. J is TRBJ1-1 and V is TRBV6-6; D ambiguous. CDR3 length: 15 residues. CDR1 and CDR2 (germline): MNHNY, SVGAGI (reference sequence). As DNA, the CDR3 is TGTGCCAGCAATTACTCGAACATAAGGGACACTGAAGCTTTCTTT. The encoded protein is CASNYSNIRDTEAFF.

The chain couples TRBV5-5 to TRBJ2-7; 13 positions match TRBD2. This CDR3 has 18 amino acids. Germline CDR1 is SGHKS and CDR2 is YYEKEE (reference sequence). Trimming at V came to 3 bases and at J to 6 bases, leaving 15 bases not matched to a gene. CDR3 bases: TGTGCCAGCAGCTCACTAGCGGGAGGGCCGATTTCCTCGGGCGAGCAGTACTTC. This translates into CASSSLAGGPISSGEQYF.

This rearrangement joins TRBV6-6 to TRBJ2-7; D possibly matches TRBD1 or TRBD2 (6 bases each). The germline V gene encodes CDR1 MNHNY and CDR2 SVGAGI (reference sequence). The CDR3 totals 14 residues. With 6 bases removed from V and 7 bases from J, the gap between germline ends came to 19 bases. The CDR3 is CASRPLAGGGEQYF. As DNA, the CDR3 is TGTGCCAGCAGACCACTTGCCGGGGGCGGAGAGCAGTACTTC.

This clone has only one observation. The V and J genes are TRBV28 and TRBJ2-3; D is undetermined. Deletions cut 7 bases from V and 0 bases from J, with 11 bases between. The CDR3 length is 14 residues. The germline gives CDR1 MDHEN, CDR2 SYDVKM. The CDR3 reads CASNQRVSTDTQYF. CDR3 bases: TGTGCCAGCAACCAGCGAGTGAGCACAGATACGCAGTATTTT.